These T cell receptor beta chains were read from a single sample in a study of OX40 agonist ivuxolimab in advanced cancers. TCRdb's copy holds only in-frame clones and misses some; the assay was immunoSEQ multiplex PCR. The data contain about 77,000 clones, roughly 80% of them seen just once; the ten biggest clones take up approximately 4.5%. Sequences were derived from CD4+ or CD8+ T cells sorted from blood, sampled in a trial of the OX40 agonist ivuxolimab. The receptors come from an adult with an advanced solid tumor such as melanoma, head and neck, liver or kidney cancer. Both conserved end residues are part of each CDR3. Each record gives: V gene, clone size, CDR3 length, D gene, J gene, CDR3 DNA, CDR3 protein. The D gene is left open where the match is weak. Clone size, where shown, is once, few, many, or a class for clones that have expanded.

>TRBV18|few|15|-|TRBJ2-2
TGTGCCAGCTCACCTCCCGGTGTAGGGACCGGGGAGCTGTTTTTT
CASSPPGVGTGELFF
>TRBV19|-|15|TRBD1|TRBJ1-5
TGTGCCAGTAGCACCGACAGGGGGCGAAATCAGCCCCAGCATTTT
CASSTDRGRNQPQHF
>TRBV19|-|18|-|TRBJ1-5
TGTGCCAGTAGTATTTCGGTCCCAGTCCAAGGGGGAGATCAGCCCCAGCATTTT
CASSISVPVQGGDQPQHF
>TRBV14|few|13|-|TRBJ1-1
TGTGCCAGCAGCCAAGCCGTCTCCACTGAAGCTTTCTTT
CASSQAVSTEAFF
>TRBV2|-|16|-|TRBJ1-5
TGTGCCAGCAGTGAAAGATCGTTGGGGGGGGGTCAGCCCCAGCATTTT
CASSERSLGGGQPQHF
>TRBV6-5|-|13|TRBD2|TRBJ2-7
TGTGCCAGCATTAGCGGGGTCTCCTACGAGCAGTACTTC
CASISGVSYEQYF
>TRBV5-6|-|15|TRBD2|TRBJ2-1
TGTGCCAGCAGCCGACTAGCGGGGGGGCTTAATGAGCAGTTCTTC
CASSRLAGGLNEQFF
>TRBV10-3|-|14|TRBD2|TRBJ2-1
TGTGCCATTAAGGGACTAGGGTCCTACAATGAGCAGTTCTTC
CAIKGLGSYNEQFF
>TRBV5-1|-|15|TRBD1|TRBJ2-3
TGCGCCAGCAGCCCCGGGACAGGGGGAGGAGATACGCAGTATTTT
CASSPGTGGGDTQYF
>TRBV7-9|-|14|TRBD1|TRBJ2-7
TGTGCCAGCAGCCCCGGGACAGGGCGGGACGAGCAGTACTTC
CASSPGTGRDEQYF
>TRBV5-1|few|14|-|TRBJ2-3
TGCGCCAGCAGCTTGGTCGAGGGGCGAGATACGCAGTATTTT
CASSLVEGRDTQYF
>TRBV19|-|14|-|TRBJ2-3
TGTGCCAGTAGTCATAATAAAAACACAGATACGCAGTATTTT
CASSHNKNTDTQYF
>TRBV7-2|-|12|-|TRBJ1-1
TGTGCCAGCAGCTTTCAGACCACTGAAGCTTTCTTT
CASSFQTTEAFF
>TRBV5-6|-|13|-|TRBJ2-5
TGTGCCAGCAGCTTGGGAGGGCAAGAGACCCAGTACTTC
CASSLGGQETQYF
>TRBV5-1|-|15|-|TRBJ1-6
TGCGCCAGCAGCCCCGCGGCAGGGTACAATTCACCCCTCCACTTT
CASSPAAGYNSPLHF
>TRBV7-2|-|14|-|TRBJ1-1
TGTGCCAGCAGCTCCTATCAGGGTGGGACTGAAGCTTTCTTT
CASSSYQGGTEAFF
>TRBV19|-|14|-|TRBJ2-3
TGTGCCAGTTCGAGAGGGTTCATCACAGATACGCAGTATTTT
CASSRGFITDTQYF
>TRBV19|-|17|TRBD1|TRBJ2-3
TGTGCCAGTAGTATCGCGGGCCGCAGGGGGCCGGTAGATACGCAGTATTTT
CASSIAGRRGPVDTQYF
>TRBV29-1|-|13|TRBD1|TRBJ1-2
TGCAGCGTTGAAGCGGACAGGGCCTATGGCTACACCTTC
CSVEADRAYGYTF
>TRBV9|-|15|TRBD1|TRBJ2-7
TGTGCCAGCAGCGGGACAGGGGGCGAAGAATACGAGCAGTACTTC
CASSGTGGEEYEQYF
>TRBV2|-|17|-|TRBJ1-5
TGTGCCAGCACCACCCTTGAAGGGGGGACGACAGGTCAGCCCCAGCATTTT
CASTTLEGGTTGQPQHF
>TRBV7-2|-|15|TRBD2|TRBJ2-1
TGTGCCAGCAGCCCCGGACTAGCGGAGCGGGATGAGCAGTTCTTC
CASSPGLAERDEQFF
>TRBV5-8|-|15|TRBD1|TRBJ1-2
TGTGCCAGCAGCTTGGGACAGGGTAAAGACTATGGCTACACCTTC
CASSLGQGKDYGYTF
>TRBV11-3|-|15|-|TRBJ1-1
TGTGCCAGCAGCTTAGTTCAGGCGGGGAACACTGAAGCTTTCTTT
CASSLVQAGNTEAFF
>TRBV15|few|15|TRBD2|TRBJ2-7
TGTGCCACCAGCAGAGGGCTAGCGGGATCCTACGAGCAGTACTTC
CATSRGLAGSYEQYF
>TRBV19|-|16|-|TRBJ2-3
TGTGCCAGTAGTATGAGCCCCGAGGCTAGCACAGATACGCAGTATTTT
CASSMSPEASTDTQYF